The 28 T cell receptor beta chains listed next were all sequenced from one sample in a study of T-cell memory formation after mild COVID-19. A single record per CDR3 protein comes from TCRdb applying MiXCR to the 5' RACE reads. The repertoire holds 340,000 or so distinct CDR3 sequences, with under 15% as singletons. Sequenced material: PBMCs or a T cell subset sorted from them (not recorded which). Receptor source: a man aged 18 to 30 who had mild COVID-19 (a few samples of this study predate the infection). Cell type and time point are not known.

The rearrangement links TRBV5-1 to TRBJ1-5; TRBD1 might be the D (5 bases). This CDR3 region has 13 residues. CDR1 and CDR2 (germline): SGHRS, YFSETQ. Trimming took off 2 bases at V and 3 bases at J, with 6 bases between the two ends. CDR3: CASSFGANQPQHF. In nucleotides, the CDR3 is TGCGCCAGCAGCTTTGGGGCCAATCAGCCCCAGCATTTT.

The chain has TRBV11-2 and TRBJ2-3; 8 positions agree with TRBD1. This CDR3 has 13 residues. V was pared by 3 bases and J by 7 bases, with 3 bases of the junction left unmatched. The germline V gene encodes CDR1 SGHAT and CDR2 FQNNGV. CDR3 in DNA: TGTGCCAGCAGCTTGGACAGGGACCATACGCAGTATTTT. Protein: CASSLDRDHTQYF. The variable domain in full, completed from reference TRBV11-2 and TRBJ2-3, reads EAGVAQSPRYKIIEKRQSVAFWCNPISGHATLYWYQQILGQGPKLLIQFQNNGVVDDSQLPKDRFSAERLKGVDSTLKIQPAKLEDSAVYLCASSLDRDHTQYFGPGTRLTVL.

This clonotype has a handful of counts. The V gene is TRBV9, the J gene TRBJ2-3; 7 nucleotides align to TRBD1. This CDR3 has 16 amino acids. With V trimmed by 2 bases and J by 3 bases, 9 bases remained unmatched. Germline loops: CDR1 SGDLS, CDR2 YYNGEE. CDR3 amino acids: CASSVGTARGTDTQYF. CDR3 bases: TGTGCCAGCAGCGTCGGGACAGCCAGGGGTACAGATACGCAGTATTTT.

This clonotype was recorded a few times. The genes are TRBV9 and TRBJ1-4; D remains unclear. Germline V gives CDR1 SGDLS, CDR2 YYNGEE. With 0 bases removed from V and 8 bases from J, the gap between germline ends came to 14 bases. This CDR3 region has 15 residues. CDR3: CASSVGTGSREKLFF. The CDR3 coding sequence is TGTGCCAGCAGCGTAGGGACGGGGTCTAGGGAAAAACTGTTTTTT.

This clonotype was counted many times. The chain uses TRBV29-1 and TRBJ2-3; 11 bases match TRBD2. CDR1 is SQVTM, CDR2 ANQGSEA, per germline. Trimming at V came to 6 bases and at J to 2 bases, leaving 7 bases not matched to a gene. This CDR3 comprises 15 residues. CDR3 sequence: CSVRTSGGYTDTQYF. CDR3 coding DNA: TGCAGCGTAAGAACTAGCGGGGGTTACACAGATACGCAGTATTTT.

This clonotype was observed many times. This chain's CDR3 is CSASELAEKRGEQFF. CDR3 DNA sequence: TGCAGTGCTAGTGAGCTAGCAGAAAAACGGGGTGAGCAGTTCTTC. The chain recombines TRBV20-1 with TRBJ2-1; a weak D match, TRBD2 (5 bases). Trimming removed 3 bases from V and 9 bases from J, with 21 bases in between. Per the germline V gene, CDR1 is DFQATT and CDR2 is SNEGSKA (reference sequence). This CDR3 comprises 15 residues.

The chain couples TRBV6-2 or TRBV6-3 to TRBJ2-7; no clear D. Germline CDR1 reads MNHEY; CDR2 reads SVGEGT. Trimming left V 5 bases short and J 4 bases short, with 9 bases between. This CDR3 region has 12 residues. CDR3 sequence: CASSHGQYEQYV. The CDR3 coding sequence is TGTGCCAGCAGTCATGGCCAGTACGAGCAGTACGTC.

This clonotype was counted ten times or more. V gene TRBV9 combines with J gene TRBJ2-5; a weak D match, TRBD1 (5 bases). V gave up 0 bases and J gave up 5 bases, with 14 bases separating them. The CDR3 is 15 amino acids. CDR1 and CDR2 from the germline V gene are SGDLS and YYNGEE. The CDR3 DNA reads TGTGCCAGCAGCGTAGACGGAGCTTCAGGGGAGACCCAGTACTTC. Its translation: CASSVDGASGETQYF. Full variable domain (remainder filled in from reference TRBV9 and TRBJ2-5): DSGVTQTPKHLITATGQRVTLRCSPRSGDLSVYWYQQSLDQGLQFLIQYYNGEERAKGNILERFSAQQFPDLHSELNLSSLELGDSALYFCASSVDGASGETQYFGPGTRLLVL.

This clonotype was observed many times. The rearrangement links TRBV5-1 to TRBJ2-3, with D possibly TRBD2 on 5 matching bases. Germline V CDR1 and CDR2: SGHRS, YFSETQ. V lost 2 bases to trimming and J lost 0 bases, with 7 bases between them. There are 14 residues in the CDR3. CDR3 nucleotides: TGCGCCAGCAGCTTCTGGGAGAGCACAGATACGCAGTATTTT. It codes for CASSFWESTDTQYF.

On this clonotype itself: Compared with germline, one end of the junction differs, possibly owing to a read error. The J gene is TRBJ2-6, the V gene TRBV27; D gene ambiguous. The CDR3 loop spans 14 amino acids. CDR1 MNHEY and CDR2 SMNVEV come from the germline V gene (reference sequence). The CDR3, as DNA: TGTGCCGGCAGCCCCCCCTCTGGGGCCAACGTCCTGACTTTC. Translating gives CAGSPPSGANVLTF.

This chain links TRBV6-5 with TRBJ1-6; D ambiguous. Germline assignment: CDR1 MNHEY and CDR2 SVGAGI. The CDR3 extends over 12 amino acids. The germline V and J ends were trimmed by 0 bases and 10 bases, with 4 bases remaining between them. The CDR3 protein is CASSYSGSPLHF. CDR3 nucleotides: TGTGCCAGCAGTTACTCTGGGTCACCCCTCCACTTT.

The count of this clonotype is one. The chain's CDR3 is CASSATSHATDTQYF. The CDR3 coding sequence is TGTGCCAGCAGCGCGACTAGCCATGCTACAGATACGCAGTATTTT. The J gene is TRBJ2-3, the V gene TRBV7-3; TRBD2 agrees at 7 bases. The V and J ends lost 5 bases and 3 bases, in that order; junction bases with no gene match: 8. Germline CDR1 reads SGHTA; CDR2 reads FQGTGA. This CDR3 contains 15 residues. The variable domain in full, completed from reference TRBV7-3 and TRBJ2-3, reads GAGVSQTPSNKVTEKGKYVELRCDPISGHTALYWYRQSLGQGPEFLIYFQGTGAADDSGLPNDRFFAVRPEGSVSTLKIQRTERGDSAVYLCASSATSHATDTQYFGPGTRLTVL.

The V call is TRBV6-4, the J call TRBJ2-1; 10 positions match TRBD2. This CDR3 has 15 amino acids. CDR1 is MRHNA, CDR2 SNTAGT, per germline. The junction had 10 bases not matched to a gene; V was cut back by 4 bases and J by 10 bases. CDR3 DNA: TGTGCCAGCAGTGCCTCTAGCGGGGGAGTACTCGAGCAGTTCTTC. This codes for CASSASSGGVLEQFF.

This clonotype has ten or more counts. The genes are TRBV20-1 and TRBJ1-2; D call uncertain. The CDR3 runs 13 residues. V lost 2 bases, J lost 7 bases, and 14 bases lay in between. In germline, CDR1 is DFQATT, CDR2 SNEGSKA (reference sequence). The CDR3 protein is CSARQVGSSGYTF. The CDR3 DNA sequence: TGCAGTGCTAGACAGGTGGGCTCCTCTGGCTACACCTTC.

The rearrangement uses TRBV20-1 and TRBJ1-1; D gene ambiguous. Trimming left V 5 bases short and J 0 bases short, with 7 bases between. The CDR3 has 12 residues. Germline V lookup: CDR1 DFQATT, CDR2 SNEGSKA (reference sequence). The CDR3 DNA reads as TGCAGTGCTCCCCGGGTGAACACTGAAGCTTTCTTT. As protein: CSAPRVNTEAFF.

This clonotype was seen a few times. The chain joins TRBV29-1 to TRBJ2-5, with 7 bases matching TRBD1. V lost 8 bases to trimming and J lost 1 base; unmatched junction nucleotides: 4. The CDR3 covers 12 residues. The germline V gene encodes CDR1 SQVTM and CDR2 ANQGSEA. The CDR3 DNA reads TGCAGCACGAGACAGGGCCAAGAGACCCAGTACTTC. This encodes CSTRQGQETQYF. The full variable domain, with the rest looked up from reference TRBV29-1 and TRBJ2-5, is SAVISQKPSRDICQRGTSLTIQCQVDSQVTMMFWYRQQPGQSLTLIATANQGSEATYESGFVIDKFPISRPNLTFSTLTVSNMSPEDSSIYLCSTRQGQETQYFGPGTRLLVL.

V and J are TRBV15 and TRBJ2-2, with 8 bases aligning to TRBD1. J gave up 7 bases and V 0 bases, and 4 bases lay outside the gene matches. The germline V gene has CDR1 LNHNV and CDR2 YYDKDF (reference sequence). This CDR3 is 15 amino acids long. Here the CDR3 DNA reads TGTGCCACCAGCAGAGAGCAGGGGGCGAACGGGGAGCTGTTTTTT. Residues: CATSREQGANGELFF.

The V gene is TRBV5-1, the J gene TRBJ2-7; 8 positions agree with TRBD2. Germline loops: CDR1 SGHRS, CDR2 YFSETQ. The CDR3 sequence is 14 residues long. After removal of 5 bases from V and 6 bases from J, the junction contained 10 bases not matched to a gene. CDR3: CASSILGTRGEQYF. The CDR3 DNA reads TGCGCCAGCAGTATCCTTGGGACTAGGGGCGAGCAGTACTTC.

This clonotype was seen only a few times. The CDR3 DNA reads as TGTGCCAGCAGCCACAAACTAGGACGTCCCTATGGCTACACCTTC. It is translated as CASSHKLGRPYGYTF. The chain uses TRBV3-1 and TRBJ1-2; no reliable D call. The CDR3 is 15 amino acids. Trimming stripped 3 bases from V and 4 bases from J, with 15 bases between. CDR1 and CDR2 (germline): LGHDT, YNNKEL (reference sequence).

The table lists this clonotype with many counts. The DNA for the CDR3 is TGCGCCAGCAGCTTGGAACCGACGAACACTGAAGCTTTCTTT. Translation: CASSLEPTNTEAFF. The gene calls are TRBV5-1 and TRBJ1-1; D remains unclear. CDR3 length equals 14 residues. V was clipped by 0 bases and J by 1 base, with 7 bases between them. CDR1 and CDR2 from the germline V gene are SGHRS and YFSETQ.

The table lists this clonotype with a few counts. The gene calls are TRBV27 and TRBJ1-6, with D possibly being TRBD1 (6 bases). CDR3 length equals 13 residues. Deletions cut 5 bases from V and 8 bases from J, with 10 bases between. Germline CDR1 is MNHEY and CDR2 is SMNVEV (reference sequence). CDR3 in amino acids: CASSTHRDSPLHF. Here the CDR3 DNA reads TGTGCCAGCAGTACCCACAGGGATTCACCCCTCCACTTT.

This clonotype has a handful of counts. The V and J genes are TRBV13 and TRBJ1-2; 7 positions agree with TRBD1. V lost 6 bases, J lost 6 bases, and 13 bases stayed unmatched. Per the germline V gene, CDR1 is PRHDT and CDR2 is FYEKMQ (reference sequence). CDR3 length: 15 residues. The CDR3 coding sequence is TGTGCCAGCAGTCATCGAGACAGGGAGTTTGATGGCTACACCTTC. Its protein is CASSHRDREFDGYTF.

J is TRBJ2-3 and V is TRBV29-1; TRBD1 agrees at 8 bases. CDR1 is SQVTM, CDR2 ANQGSEA, per germline. This CDR3 contains 11 residues. V dropped 7 bases and J dropped 5; count of bases not matched to a gene: 2. DNA of the CDR3: TGCAGCGGGGACAGGCAAGATACGCAGTATTTT. Amino acids: CSGDRQDTQYF.

In this sample, this clonotype turned up a few times. This chain joins TRBV12-5 and TRBJ1-2, with a weak D call TRBD1 (5 bases). The germline CDR1 and CDR2 sequences are LGHNT and FRNRAP. Deletions cut 6 bases from V and 8 bases from J, with 13 bases between. CDR3 length: 12 residues. The CDR3 region is CASGWGMFGYTF. The CDR3, as DNA: TGTGCTAGTGGCTGGGGGATGTTCGGCTACACCTTC.

This chain connects TRBV14 to TRBJ1-4, with D perhaps matching TRBD1 (6 bases). CDR1 is SGHDN, CDR2 FVKESK, per germline. The germline V and J ends were trimmed by 2 bases and 8 bases, with 18 bases remaining between them. This CDR3 has 16 amino acids. The CDR3 DNA is TGTGCCAGCAGCCAACAATTCCACAGGGTTGAGGAAAAACTGTTTTTT. This encodes CASSQQFHRVEEKLFF.

This clonotype was picked up many times. CDR3 region: CASALGGGTDTQYF. CDR3 coding DNA: TGTGCCAGCGCTCTCGGGGGGGGGACAGATACGCAGTATTTT. The rearrangement uses TRBV12-3 or TRBV12-4 and TRBJ2-3; 8 bases align to TRBD2. The CDR3 is made up of 14 amino acids. Trimming cost V 8 bases and J 3 bases; bases outside gene matches: 7.

The rearrangement uses TRBV12-2 and TRBJ2-6. TRBV12-2 is classified as a pseudogene. The CDR3 extends over 17 amino acids. DNA of the CDR3: TGTGCAAGTCGCTTAGCGTTGCAGGTCGCGGGGGCCAACGTCCTGACTTTC. Translating it yields CASRLALQVAGANVLTF.

The chain links TRBV18 to TRBJ2-1; D possibly corresponds to TRBD2 (5 bases). The CDR3 spans 15 residues. Germline-derived CDR1 and CDR2 are KGHSH and LQKENI. Trimming took 5 bases from V and 2 from J, leaving 13 bases between them. CDR3 protein: CASSSGVTAYNEQFF. Written as DNA, the CDR3 is TGTGCCAGCTCATCCGGGGTAACCGCCTACAATGAGCAGTTCTTC. The whole variable domain, filled in from reference TRBV18 and TRBJ2-1, reads NAGVMQNPRHLVRRRGQEARLRCSPMKGHSHVYWYRQLPEEGLKFMVYLQKENIIDESGMPKERFSAEFPKEGPSILRIQQVVRGDSAAYFCASSSGVTAYNEQFFGPGTRLTVL.